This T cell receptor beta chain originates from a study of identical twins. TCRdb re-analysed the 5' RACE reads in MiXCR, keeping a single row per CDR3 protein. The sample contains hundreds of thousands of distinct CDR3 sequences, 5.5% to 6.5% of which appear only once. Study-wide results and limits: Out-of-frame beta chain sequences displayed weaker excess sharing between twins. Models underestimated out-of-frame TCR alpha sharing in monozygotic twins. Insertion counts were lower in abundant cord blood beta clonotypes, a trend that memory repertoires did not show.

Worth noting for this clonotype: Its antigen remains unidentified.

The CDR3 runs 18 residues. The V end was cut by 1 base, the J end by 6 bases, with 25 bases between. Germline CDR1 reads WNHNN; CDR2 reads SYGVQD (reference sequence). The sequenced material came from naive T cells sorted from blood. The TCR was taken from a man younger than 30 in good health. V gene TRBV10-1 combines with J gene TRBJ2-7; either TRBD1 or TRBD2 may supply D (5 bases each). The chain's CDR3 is CASSEFMEKGDPGAEQYF. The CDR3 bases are TGCGCCAGCAGTGAGTTCATGGAAAAAGGGGACCCTGGGGCCGAGCAGTACTTC.